Listed here are 7 T cell receptor beta chains from one sample, sequenced in a study of tumor-infiltrating lymphocytes in primary liver carcinoma. The investigators made TCR beta cDNA from about 510 ng total RNA, using a constant-region primer. Library construction for TCR beta comprised three nested multiplex PCR rounds performed with slightly modified ARM-PCR. The first two PCR rounds used TRBV1-TRBV30 forward primers with a C-beta reverse primer, around 10 cycles each. TCRdb reprocessed the multiplex PCR reads via MiXCR and lists one record per CDR3 protein. The data hold roughly 50,000 distinct CDR3 sequences, with around three quarters observed a single time. The source material, roughly 18-32 mg of unsorted bulk tissue, was used to co-extract RNA and DNA. Sequenced sample: liver tumor tissue from sampling region 2. The sample's subset: tumor region T2, inferior pole. The receptors stem from a man aged 40-55 years with primary liver carcinoma and hepatitis B virus infection.

A remark on this clonotype: One junction end disagrees with the germline gene, perhaps due to a read error. The chain links TRBV6-1 to TRBJ2-7, with D uncertain. The CDR3 is made up of 13 amino acids. Germline CDR1 reads MNHNS; CDR2 reads SASEGT. The CDR3 sequence: CVSSEQSSYEQYF. CDR3 sequence (DNA): TGTGTCAGCAGTGAACAGAGCTCCTACGAGCAGTATTTC.

On this clonotype: Sequence at one end of the junction differs from germline and may be a read error. The chain combines TRBV4-1 with TRBJ2-7; D gene unclear. The CDR3 contains 13 residues. Germline CDR1 reads MGHRA; CDR2 reads YSYEKL. CDR3 sequence (DNA): TGCGCCAGCTGCCAAGTCAGAGCTAACGAGCTGTACTTC. Its protein product is CASCQVRANELYF.

The V gene is TRBV20-1, the J gene TRBJ2-1, with a weak D call TRBD1 (5 bases). The CDR3 has 13 residues. V was cut by 1 base and J by 4 bases, with 8 bases left in between. CDR1 is DFQATT, CDR2 SNEGSKA, per germline (reference sequence). The CDR3 spells CSARGQTYNEQFF. CDR3 DNA: TGCAGTGCTAGAGGACAGACTTACAATGAGCAGTTCTTC.

About this clonotype: One end of the junction is discordant with germline, which a read error may explain. The chain has TRBV29-1 and TRBJ2-7; D might be TRBD1 or TRBD2, each matching 5 bases. Per the germline V gene, CDR1 is SQVTM and CDR2 is ANQGSEA. This CDR3 region has 14 residues. CDR3 nucleotides: TGTAGCGTTATAACATGGGGCACCCCCTACGAGCAGTACTTC. Its translation is CSVITWGTPYEQYF.

Of note for this clonotype: Likely a read error: the CDR3 ends without its conserved phenylalanine or tryptophan. The gene calls are TRBV6-5 and TRBJ2-7; 9 bases fit TRBD2. The CDR3 has 14 amino acids. In germline, CDR1 is MNHEY, CDR2 SVGAGI. The CDR3 DNA reads TGTGCCTCCAGGCCGAAGGGACTAGCCTACAAGCAGTACTCC. As protein: CASRPKGLAYKQYS.

This clonotype rates as medium-sized. The chain couples TRBV12-3 or TRBV12-4 to TRBJ2-7, with D maybe TRBD1 (5 bases). Trimming removed 9 bases at V and 4 bases at J, with 16 bases between. CDR3 size: 13 residues. The CDR3 sequence is CASFVGSGYEQYF. In nucleotides, the CDR3 is TGTGCCAGTTTTGTAGGGTCAGGGTACGAGCAGTACTTC.

A remark on this clonotype: A much larger clone differs by one base, so this may be a read error. The chain couples TRBV10-2 to TRBJ2-5, with D perhaps matching TRBD1 (6 bases). The CDR3 extends over 15 amino acids. Germline V gene lookup returns CDR1 WSHSY and CDR2 SAAADI. Trimming cost V 2 bases and J 2 bases, with 12 bases left between them. The CDR3 is CASSEHRERQETQYF. As DNA, the CDR3 is TGCGCCAGCAGTGAGCACAGGGAGCGTCAAGAGACCCAGTACTTC.